This T cell receptor (beta chain) was found in a study of T cells in Graves' hyperthyroidism and ophthalmopathy. Findings and limits, study-wide: The model forecast ophthalmopathy, anticipating it by a median around 6.5 months before onset.

V was trimmed by 3 bases and J by 5 bases, leaving 17 bases between them. Looked up from germline, CDR1 is SGDLS and CDR2 is YYNGEE. The CDR3 covers 15 residues. Notes on this clonotype: The antigen is not known. This may be a read error, as it is one base from a much larger clone.

With a duration under 2 months, the hyperthyroidism was newly diagnosed in patients aged 18 to 65. Based on clinical symptoms, serum thyroxine and TRAb, thyroid ultrasound and orbital computed tomography, diagnoses were reached. Using around 10 ml of fresh peripheral blood, PBMCs were prepared. RNA transcripts yielded amplified TCR beta CDR3 regions. The HTBI primer set served for first-round RT-PCR of the TCR CDR3. TCRdb independently ran MiXCR on the multiplex PCR reads; one entry per CDR3 protein. The repertoire holds 130,000 or so distinct CDR3 sequences, with roughly 23% as singletons. Sequencing was carried out using blood. The chain has TRBV9 and TRBJ2-5; the D gene is possibly TRBD2 (7 bases). The clonotype originates from a woman between 45 and 60 years old with Graves' hyperthyroidism that later progressed to Graves' ophthalmopathy. CDR3 amino acids: CASSGMGGAGETQYF. The DNA for the CDR3 is TGTGCCAGCAGCGGGATGGGGGGGGCGGGGGAGACCCAGTACTTC.